This is a list of T cell receptor beta chains from one sample in a study of blood T cells in healthy people across ages. Via MiXCR, TCRdb re-called the 5' RACE reads, giving one row per CDR3 protein. Of 540,000 or so distinct CDR3 sequences listed, more than 45% were seen once; the top ten hold roughly 25%. Sample: blood. The origin of the receptors is a man older than 75 in good health. Each CDR3 is given with its conserved first and last residue. D genes are given only for firm matches. The size entry is marked missing in some rows and otherwise reads once, few, many or a size class.

TRBV6-2/TRBV6-3,TRBJ2-1,.,.,TGTGCCACCAGGACAGGACTAGCTTCCAATGAGCAGTTCTTC,CATRTGLASNEQFF
TRBV29-1,TRBJ2-1,.,.,TGCAGCGTTGAAAGGGCCCGGGGCAATGAGCAGTTCTTC,CSVERARGNEQFF
TRBV29-1,TRBJ1-2,.,.,TGCAGCGTTGAAGGAGGGAAAGGCTACACCTTC,CSVEGGKGYTF
TRBV6-2/TRBV6-3,TRBJ2-7,.,few,TGTGCCAGCAGTGGGTCAGGGGCTATGGACGAGCAGTACTTC,CASSGSGAMDEQYF
TRBV11-2,TRBJ2-5,TRBD2,.,TGTGCCAGCAGGGCTAGCGGGGAGGTGACCCAGTACTTC,CASRASGEVTQYF
TRBV15,TRBJ1-2,.,once,TGTGCCACCAGCAGAGAGGAGGGAGATGGCTACACCTTC,CATSREEGDGYTF
TRBV20-1,TRBJ2-3,.,.,TGCAGTGCCCGAGGGTTGGAGCATGGCACAGATACGCAGTATTTT,CSARGLEHGTDTQYF
TRBV7-2,TRBJ1-5,.,.,TGTGCCAGCAGCTTAGCGGGACGAGATAACCAGCCCCAGCATTTT,CASSLAGRDNQPQHF
TRBV7-8,TRBJ2-3,TRBD1,.,TGTGCCAGCAGCCCTCGGACAGGGCGCACAGATACGCAGTATTTT,CASSPRTGRTDTQYF
TRBV29-1,TRBJ2-3,.,.,TGCAGCGCTGGGGGACGGTTCACAGATACGCAGTATTTT,CSAGGRFTDTQYF
TRBV5-1,TRBJ2-1,.,.,TGCGCCAGCAATTCGGTACAGGGAAATGAGCAGTTCTTC,CASNSVQGNEQFF
TRBV7-9,TRBJ2-3,TRBD2,.,TGTGCCAGCAGCGCCAGGACTAGCGGGAGTCTAGATACGCAGTATTTT,CASSARTSGSLDTQYF
TRBV7-8,TRBJ2-7,TRBD2,few,TGTGCCAGCAGCTTCCGAACGGCGACTAGCGGGAGACCCTACGAGCAGTACTTC,CASSFRTATSGRPYEQYF
TRBV5-1,TRBJ2-1,TRBD1,few,TGCGCCAGCAGCTTGGCCCGACAGGGGGCTCGCAATGAGCAGTTCTTC,CASSLARQGARNEQFF
TRBV27,TRBJ2-7,.,.,TGTGCCAGCAGTTTATCGACTTCAGGATCGGGATCACCCTACGAGCAGTACTTC,CASSLSTSGSGSPYEQYF
TRBV20-1,TRBJ2-5,.,.,TGCAGTGCTAGAGATTTGAGGGGCCGGGAGACCCAGTACTTC,CSARDLRGRETQYF
TRBV4-1,TRBJ1-1,.,.,TGCGCCAGCAGCCAAGAGACGACAGCGAACACTGAAGCTTTCTTT,CASSQETTANTEAFF
TRBV10-3,TRBJ1-5,.,.,TGTGCCATCAGTGAGGGGGGAAGCAATCAGCCCCAGCATTTT,CAISEGGSNQPQHF
TRBV29-1,TRBJ1-1,.,.,TGCAGCGTTGGTCCCGGCATGAACACTGAAGCTTTCTTT,CSVGPGMNTEAFF
TRBV27,TRBJ2-1,TRBD1,few,TGTGCCAGCAGTTCCATGGGACAGCGCTACAATGAGCAGTTCTTC,CASSSMGQRYNEQFF
TRBV29-1,TRBJ1-5,TRBD1,.,TGCAGCGTTGCGGGGACAGGGGGGCAGCCCCAGCATTTT,CSVAGTGGQPQHF
TRBV12-3/TRBV12-4,TRBJ2-7,TRBD1,.,TGTGCCAGCAGCGGGACAGGGGCGACCCACGAGCAGTACTTC,CASSGTGATHEQYF
TRBV20-1,TRBJ2-1,TRBD2,few,TGCAGTGCTAGAGGCCTACTAGCGGCGAGATACAATGAGCAGTTCTTC,CSARGLLAARYNEQFF
TRBV7-9,TRBJ1-5,.,.,TGTGCCAGCAGCTTGGGAGATTCGAGACGGCCCCAGCATTTT,CASSLGDSRRPQHF
TRBV15,TRBJ1-4,.,.,TGTGCCACCAGCAGAGATGGGAGACCCAGTGCAACTAATGAAAACCTGTTTTTT,CATSRDGRPSATNENLFF
TRBV7-9,TRBJ2-1,TRBD2,.,TGTGCCAGCAGCGCACCGGGACTAGCGAACAATGAGCAGTTCTTC,CASSAPGLANNEQFF
TRBV7-2,TRBJ1-2,.,.,TGTGCCAGCAGCTTAGAGCGGCAGGGCGGCTACACCTTC,CASSLERQGGYTF
TRBV12-3/TRBV12-4,TRBJ2-6,.,.,TGTACCAGCGCCTCCAGGCGCCAACAGTTCGGAGGGGCCAACGTCCTGACTTTC,CTSASRRQQFGGANVLTF
TRBV10-3,TRBJ1-5,.,few,TGTGCCATCAGTGAGACATACTGGGGGGGCAGGGAGCCCCAGCATTTT,CAISETYWGGREPQHF
TRBV4-3,TRBJ2-7,TRBD2,many,TGCGCCAGCAGCCAAGACAGCGGGGCCTACGAGCAGTACTTC,CASSQDSGAYEQYF
TRBV11-1,TRBJ2-7,.,few,TGTGCCAGCGGGCCGGGCAGTGCTGTCGAGCAGTACTTC,CASGPGSAVEQYF
TRBV7-2,TRBJ2-7,.,many,TGTGCCAGCAGCTTAGAGCGAATTGGCGAGCAGTACTTC,CASSLERIGEQYF
TRBV20-1,TRBJ1-2,.,many,TGCAGTGCTAGAATTCCGGGGCTCTATGGCTACACCTTC,CSARIPGLYGYTF
TRBV20-1,TRBJ2-1,TRBD2,.,TGCAGTGCCACCCGGGGAGGGTACAATGAGCAGTTCTTC,CSATRGGYNEQFF
TRBV18,TRBJ2-5,.,.,TGTGCCAGCTCACGAGGAGCGGAGAGGGAGCAGTACTTC,CASSRGAEREQYF
TRBV6-6,TRBJ1-2,.,.,TGTGCCAGCAGTGTGGGGGAGTCGGGCTATGGCTACACCTTC,CASSVGESGYGYTF
TRBV29-1,TRBJ2-7,TRBD2,few,TGCAGCGTTTCTAGCGGGAGATACTCCTACGAGCAGTACTTC,CSVSSGRYSYEQYF
TRBV6-2/TRBV6-3,TRBJ1-1,.,.,TGTGCCAGCAGTTACCCTTGGGGCCGAAACACTGAAGCTTTCTTT,CASSYPWGRNTEAFF
TRBV9,TRBJ2-1,.,few,TGTGCCAGCAGCGTAGCTACGATGGGTGAGCAGTTCTTC,CASSVATMGEQFF
TRBV28,TRBJ2-5,.,few,TGTGCCAGCACCAATGCCGAAGGGGGGGACAGGCGAACGGAGACCCAGTACTTC,CASTNAEGGDRRTETQYF
TRBV6-6,TRBJ2-6,TRBD1,few,TGTGCCAGCAGTTATGAGGGGGCGGATTCTGGGGCCAACGTCCTGACTTTC,CASSYEGADSGANVLTF
TRBV4-1,TRBJ1-1,TRBD1,.,TGCGCCAGCCGAACCGGGACAGGTCTAGCTGAAGCTTTCTTT,CASRTGTGLAEAFF
TRBV18,TRBJ2-1,.,few,TGTGCCAGCTCACGGTCAGGGAACAATGAGCAGTTCTTC,CASSRSGNNEQFF
TRBV9,TRBJ2-1,TRBD2,few,TGTGCCAGCAGCGTAGATCCCCTAGCGGGGGGTGATAAGCAGTTCTTC,CASSVDPLAGGDKQFF
TRBV18,TRBJ2-5,.,.,TGTGCCAGCTCACCCACCAGGGGAGAAGAGACCCAGTACTTC,CASSPTRGEETQYF
TRBV6-6,TRBJ2-7,TRBD1,.,TGTGCCAGCAGTGGAAGGACAGGTGCCTACGAGCAGTACTTC,CASSGRTGAYEQYF
TRBV10-3,TRBJ2-5,.,few,TGTGCCATCAGTGAGTCGAGGACCCCGGGGGAGACCCAGTACTTC,CAISESRTPGETQYF
TRBV30,TRBJ1-1,.,.,TGTGCCTGGAGTGTACTCACTGAAGCTTTCTTT,CAWSVLTEAFF